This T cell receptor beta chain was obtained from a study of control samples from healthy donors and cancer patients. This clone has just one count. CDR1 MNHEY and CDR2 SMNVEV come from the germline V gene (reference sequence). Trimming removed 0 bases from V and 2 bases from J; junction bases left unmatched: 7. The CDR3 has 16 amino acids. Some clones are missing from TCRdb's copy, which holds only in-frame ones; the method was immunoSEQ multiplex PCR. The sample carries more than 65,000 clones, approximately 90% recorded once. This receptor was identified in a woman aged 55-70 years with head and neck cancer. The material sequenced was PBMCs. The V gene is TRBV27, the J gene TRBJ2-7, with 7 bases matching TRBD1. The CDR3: CASSLSRQGLAYEQYF. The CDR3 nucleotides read TGTGCCAGCAGTTTATCACGACAGGGCTTAGCCTACGAGCAGTACTTC.